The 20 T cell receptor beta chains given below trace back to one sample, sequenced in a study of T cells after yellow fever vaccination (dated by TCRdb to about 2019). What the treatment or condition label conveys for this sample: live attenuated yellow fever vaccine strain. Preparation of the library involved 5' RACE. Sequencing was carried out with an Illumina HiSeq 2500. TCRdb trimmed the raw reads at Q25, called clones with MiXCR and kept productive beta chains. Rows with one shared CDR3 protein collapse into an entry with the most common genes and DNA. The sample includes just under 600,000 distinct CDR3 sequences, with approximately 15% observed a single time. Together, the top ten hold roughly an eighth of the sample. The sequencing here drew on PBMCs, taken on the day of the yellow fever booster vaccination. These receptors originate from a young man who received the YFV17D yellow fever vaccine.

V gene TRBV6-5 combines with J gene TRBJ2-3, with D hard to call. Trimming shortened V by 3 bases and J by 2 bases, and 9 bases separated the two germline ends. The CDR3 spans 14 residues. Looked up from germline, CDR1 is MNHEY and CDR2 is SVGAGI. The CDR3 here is CASSYDWTTDTQYF. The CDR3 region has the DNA TGTGCCAGCAGTTATGACTGGACCACAGATACGCAGTATTTT.

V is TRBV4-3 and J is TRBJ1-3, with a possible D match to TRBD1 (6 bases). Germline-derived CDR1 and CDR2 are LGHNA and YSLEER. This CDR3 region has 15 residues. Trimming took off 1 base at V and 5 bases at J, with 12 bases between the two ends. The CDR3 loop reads CASSQGTATRNTIYF. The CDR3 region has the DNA TGCGCCAGCAGCCAAGGGACAGCCACTCGAAACACCATATATTTT.

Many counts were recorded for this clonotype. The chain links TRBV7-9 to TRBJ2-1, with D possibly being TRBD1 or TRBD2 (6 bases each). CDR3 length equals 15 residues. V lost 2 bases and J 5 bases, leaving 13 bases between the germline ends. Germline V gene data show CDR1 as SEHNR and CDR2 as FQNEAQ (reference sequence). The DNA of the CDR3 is TGTGCCAGCAGCTTAAGGGGGGCCTCGGACAATGAGCAGTTCTTC. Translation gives CASSLRGASDNEQFF. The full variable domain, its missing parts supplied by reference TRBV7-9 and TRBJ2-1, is DTGVSQNPRHKITKRGQNVTFRCDPISEHNRLYWYRQTLGQGPEFLTYFQNEAQLEKSRLLSDRFSAERPKGSFSTLEIQRTEQGDSAMYLCASSLRGASDNEQFFGPGTRLTVL.

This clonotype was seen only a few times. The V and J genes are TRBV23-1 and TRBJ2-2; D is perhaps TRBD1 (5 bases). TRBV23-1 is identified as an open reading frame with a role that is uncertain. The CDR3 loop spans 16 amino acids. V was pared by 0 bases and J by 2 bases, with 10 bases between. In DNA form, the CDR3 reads TGCGCCAGCAGTCAATCGGCCAGGGTCAACACCGGGGAGCTGTTTTTT. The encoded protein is CASSQSARVNTGELFF.

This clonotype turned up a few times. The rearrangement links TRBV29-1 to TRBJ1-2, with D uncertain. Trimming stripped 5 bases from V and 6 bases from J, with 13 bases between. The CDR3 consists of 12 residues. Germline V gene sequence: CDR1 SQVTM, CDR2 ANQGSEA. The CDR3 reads CSVTTVPDGYTF. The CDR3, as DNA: TGCAGCGTTACCACGGTTCCGGATGGCTACACCTTC.

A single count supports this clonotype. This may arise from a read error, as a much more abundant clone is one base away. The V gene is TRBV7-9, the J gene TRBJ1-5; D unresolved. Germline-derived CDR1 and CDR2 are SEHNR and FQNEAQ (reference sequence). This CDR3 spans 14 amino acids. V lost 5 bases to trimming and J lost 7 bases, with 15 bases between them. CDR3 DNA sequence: TGTGCCAGCAGCGCCGGTTGGGAGTTCCAGCCCCAGCATTTT. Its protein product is CASSAGWEFQPQHF. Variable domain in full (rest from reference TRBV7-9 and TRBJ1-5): DTGVSQNPRHKITKRGQNVTFRCDPISEHNRLYWYRQTLGQGPEFLTYFQNEAQLEKSRLLSDRFSAERPKGSFSTLEIQRTEQGDSAMYLCASSAGWEFQPQHFGDGTRLSIL.

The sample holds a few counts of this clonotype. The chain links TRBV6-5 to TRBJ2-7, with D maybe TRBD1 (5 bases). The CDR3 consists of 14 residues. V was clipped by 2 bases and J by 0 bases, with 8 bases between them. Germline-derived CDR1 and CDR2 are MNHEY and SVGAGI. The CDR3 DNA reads TGTGCCAGCAGTTACCTGGACAACTCCTACGAGCAGTACTTC. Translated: CASSYLDNSYEQYF.

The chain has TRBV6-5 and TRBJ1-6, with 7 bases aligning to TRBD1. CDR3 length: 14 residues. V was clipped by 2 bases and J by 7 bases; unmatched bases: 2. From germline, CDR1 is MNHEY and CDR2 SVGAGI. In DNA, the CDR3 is TGTGCCAGCAGTTACCAGGGGGACAATTCACCCCTCCACTTT. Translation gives CASSYQGDNSPLHF.

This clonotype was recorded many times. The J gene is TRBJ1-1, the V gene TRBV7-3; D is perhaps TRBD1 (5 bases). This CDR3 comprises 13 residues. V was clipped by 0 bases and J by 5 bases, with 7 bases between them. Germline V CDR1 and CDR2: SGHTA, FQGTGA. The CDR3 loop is CASSLTGATEAFF. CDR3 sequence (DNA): TGTGCCAGCAGCTTAACAGGGGCGACTGAAGCTTTCTTT.

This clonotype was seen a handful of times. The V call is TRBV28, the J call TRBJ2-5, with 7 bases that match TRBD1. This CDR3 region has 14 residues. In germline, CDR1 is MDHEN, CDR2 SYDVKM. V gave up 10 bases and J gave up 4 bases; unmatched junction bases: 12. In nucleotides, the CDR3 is TGTGCCACCAAACAACAGGGGAAGGGAGAGACCCAGTACTTC. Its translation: CATKQQGKGETQYF.

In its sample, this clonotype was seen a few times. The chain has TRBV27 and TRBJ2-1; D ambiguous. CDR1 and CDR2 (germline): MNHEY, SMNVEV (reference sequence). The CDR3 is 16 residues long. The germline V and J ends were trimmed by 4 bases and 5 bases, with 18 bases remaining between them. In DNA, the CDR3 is TGTGCCAGCAGTTCATTGAGCACTCCAGAGGACAATGAGCAGTTCTTC. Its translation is CASSSLSTPEDNEQFF.

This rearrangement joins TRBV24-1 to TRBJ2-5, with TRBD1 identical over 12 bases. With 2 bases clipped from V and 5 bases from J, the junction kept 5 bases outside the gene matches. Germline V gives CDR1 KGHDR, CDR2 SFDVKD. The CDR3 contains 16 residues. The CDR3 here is CATSDSGTGGGETQYF. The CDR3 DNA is TGTGCCACCAGTGATTCCGGGACAGGGGGCGGCGAGACCCAGTACTTC.

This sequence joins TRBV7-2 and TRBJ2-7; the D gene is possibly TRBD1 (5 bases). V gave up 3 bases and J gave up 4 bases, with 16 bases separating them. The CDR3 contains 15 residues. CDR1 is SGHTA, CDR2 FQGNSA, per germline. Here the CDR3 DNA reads TGTGCCAGCAGCTTGACAGCAACCAGGGAATACGAGCAGTACTTC. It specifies CASSLTATREYEQYF.

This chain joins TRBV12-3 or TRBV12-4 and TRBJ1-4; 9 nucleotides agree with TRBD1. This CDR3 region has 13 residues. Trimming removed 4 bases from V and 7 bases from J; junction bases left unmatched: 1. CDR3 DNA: TGTGCCAGCAGTTGGACAGGGGCTGAAAAACTGTTTTTT. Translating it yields CASSWTGAEKLFF.

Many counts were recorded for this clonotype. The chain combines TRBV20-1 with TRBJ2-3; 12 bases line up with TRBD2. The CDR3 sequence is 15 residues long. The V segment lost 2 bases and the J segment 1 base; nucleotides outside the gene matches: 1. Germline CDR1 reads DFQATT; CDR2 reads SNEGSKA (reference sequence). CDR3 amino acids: CSARRLAGGTDTQYF. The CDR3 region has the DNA TGCAGTGCTAGACGACTAGCGGGAGGCACAGATACGCAGTATTTT.

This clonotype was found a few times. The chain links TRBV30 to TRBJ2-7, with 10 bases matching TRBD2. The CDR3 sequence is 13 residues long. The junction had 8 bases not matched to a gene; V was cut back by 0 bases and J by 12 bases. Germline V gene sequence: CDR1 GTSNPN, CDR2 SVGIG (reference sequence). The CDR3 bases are TGTGCCTGGAGTGTAATGCTAGCGGGAGTGGGGTACTTC. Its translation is CAWSVMLAGVGYF.

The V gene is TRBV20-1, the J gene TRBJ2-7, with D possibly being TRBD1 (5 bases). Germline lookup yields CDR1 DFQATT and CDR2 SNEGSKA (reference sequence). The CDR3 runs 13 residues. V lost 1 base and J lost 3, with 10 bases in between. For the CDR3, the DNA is TGCAGTGCTAGAGCCGGACACAACTACGAGCAGTACTTC. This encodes CSARAGHNYEQYF.

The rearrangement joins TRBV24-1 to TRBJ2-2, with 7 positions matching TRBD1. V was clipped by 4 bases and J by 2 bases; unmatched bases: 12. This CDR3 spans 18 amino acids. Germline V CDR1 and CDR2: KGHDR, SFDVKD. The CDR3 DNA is TGTGCCACCAGTGAAAACGATGCCGGGACAGCTAACACCGGGGAGCTGTTTTTT. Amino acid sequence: CATSENDAGTANTGELFF.

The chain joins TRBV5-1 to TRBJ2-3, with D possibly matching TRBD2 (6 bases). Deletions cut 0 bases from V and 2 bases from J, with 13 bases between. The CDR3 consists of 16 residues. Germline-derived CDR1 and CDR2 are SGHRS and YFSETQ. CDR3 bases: TGCGCCAGCAGCTTGGGGGGAGGACGGAACACAGATACGCAGTATTTT. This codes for CASSLGGGRNTDTQYF.

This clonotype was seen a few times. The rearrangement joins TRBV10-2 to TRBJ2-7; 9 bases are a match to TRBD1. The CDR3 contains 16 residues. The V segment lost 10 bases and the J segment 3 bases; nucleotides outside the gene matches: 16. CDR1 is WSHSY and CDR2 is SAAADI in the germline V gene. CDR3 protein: CATARTGDMGYYEQYF. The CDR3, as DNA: TGCGCCACCGCTCGGACAGGGGATATGGGATACTACGAGCAGTACTTC.